This T cell receptor beta chain originates from a study of blood T cell repertoires in COVID-19. From germline, CDR1 is SGHVS and CDR2 FNYEAQ. The CDR3 has 11 residues. Trimming cost V 4 bases and J 7 bases, with 7 bases left between them. Method: immunoSEQ multiplex PCR; TCRdb's copy keeps in-frame clones and lacks some. Here the sample spans about 160,000 clones, approximately 82% being singletons. The J gene is TRBJ1-2, the V gene TRBV7-6; D is unresolved. The sequence was obtained from a man between 60 and 70 years old who had recovered from COVID-19. Sequenced sample: PBMCs or T cells enriched from blood (not recorded which). CDR3 amino acids: CASSSPGGYTF. For the CDR3, the DNA is TGTGCCAGCAGCTCCCCAGGTGGCTACACCTTC.